This record looks at one T cell receptor (beta chain) sequence and its context. Original processing methods: How many nucleated cells were present was estimated from reference gene primer amplification. Using immunoSEQ multiplex PCR, the repertoire was profiled, and TCRdb retains in-frame clones only, with some absent. The V and J calls and clone size come from that table; D and trimming were worked out from the DNA. The data show some 370,000 clones, with around 87% seen just once and over 9.5% held by the top ten. These data belong to a study of blood T cell repertoires in COVID-19. Whole-study context: The study drew acute and convalescent COVID-19 samples from the United States, Italy and Spain.

CDR3 length: 14 residues. Germline trimming cut 5 bases from V and 4 bases from J; bases unmatched to any gene: 5. Germline V gives CDR1 GTSNPN, CDR2 SVGIG (reference sequence). Enrolment of Seattle patients took place during active infection, and they were followed longitudinally. Sequenced input: peripheral blood. The TCR sequence derives from a woman in her 30s with COVID-19, enrolled during active disease. The V and J genes are TRBV30 and TRBJ2-6, with 7 bases that match TRBD2. The CDR3 loop reads CAWGVAGGANVLTF. The CDR3 DNA sequence: TGTGCCTGGGGGGTAGCGGGCGGGGCCAACGTCCTGACTTTC. The complete variable domain, with remaining parts taken from reference TRBV30 and TRBJ2-6, reads SQTIHQWPATLVQPVGSPLSLECTVEGTSNPNLYWYRQAAGRGLQLLFYSVGIGQISSEVPQNLSASRPQDRQFILSSKKLLLSDSGFYLCAWGVAGGANVLTFGAGSRLTVL.